This is a list of T cell receptor beta chains from one sample in a study of T-cell reconstitution after alpha-beta-depleted transplantation in children. TCRdb passed the PCR reads through MiXCR, listing each CDR3 protein once. Of approximately 250,000 distinct CDR3 sequences in the sample, 25% are singletons; the top ten hold 2.6%. The source material was PBMCs, sampled before TCRalphabeta/CD19-depleted stem cell transplant. The receptors here all came from a girl aged 2 to 10 with Fanconi anemia, due to receive a stem cell transplant. Each CDR3 is given with its conserved first and last residue. The order of the fields is J gene, D gene, V gene, clone size, CDR3 DNA, CDR3 protein. D genes are given only for firm matches. Clone size is not always given. Where it is, it says once, few, many or a class for expanded clones.

TRBJ2-1	TRBD1	TRBV28	.	TGTGCCGGGTCGGGACAGGGACCCTACTACAATGAGCAGTTCTTC	CAGSGQGPYYNEQFF
TRBJ2-7	.	TRBV12-3/TRBV12-4	.	TGTGCCAGCAGTTTAGATTCCGGGGTCGAGCAGTACTTC	CASSLDSGVEQYF
TRBJ2-1	TRBD2	TRBV7-3	few	TGTGCCAGCAGCGTAAAGCGGGGGGGCATGAATGAGCAGTTCTTC	CASSVKRGGMNEQFF
TRBJ2-7	TRBD2	TRBV6-1	.	TGTGCCAGCAGGATAGCGGGGGGATACAACTACGAGCAGTACTTC	CASRIAGGYNYEQYF
TRBJ1-5	.	TRBV7-9	.	TGTGCCAGCAGCATAGGAACAGCCCCAAATCAGCCCCAGCATTTT	CASSIGTAPNQPQHF
TRBJ2-1	.	TRBV21-1	.	TGTGCCAGCAGCAAGGGACTAGCGGGAGGAGACGCTAACAATGAGCAGTTCTTC	CASSKGLAGGDANNEQFF
TRBJ2-5	TRBD2	TRBV29-1	many	TGCAGCGTTGAAGAATACCTCCTACTAGCGGGAGTGGAGACCCAGTACTTC	CSVEEYLLLAGVETQYF
TRBJ1-2	TRBD1	TRBV29-1	.	TGCAGCGTTCAGACAGGGGCGCACTATGGCTACACCTTC	CSVQTGAHYGYTF
TRBJ2-7	.	TRBV25-1	many	TGTGCCAGCAGTCGGGAGAGGTCCTCCTACGAGCAGTACTTC	CASSRERSSYEQYF
TRBJ2-3	TRBD1	TRBV4-2	.	TGTGCCAGCAGCCCCAAATTTGGGACAGGGGAGAGCACAGATACGCAGTATTTT	CASSPKFGTGESTDTQYF
TRBJ2-7	.	TRBV10-2	few	TGCGCCAGCAGCCTTCCCCCCAGGGCTAGGTATGGGGATCGACTCTACGAGCAGTACTTC	CASSLPPRARYGDRLYEQYF
TRBJ2-1	.	TRBV20-1	few	TGCAGTGCTAGAGATCCGACGATGCGGGAGCAGTTCTTC	CSARDPTMREQFF
TRBJ2-7	.	TRBV28	.	TGTGCCAGCAGTTCGGGGTACTACGAGCAGTACTTC	CASSSGYYEQYF
TRBJ2-3	.	TRBV7-6	.	TGTGCCAGCAGCTTAAATAGGCGCACAGATACGCAGTATTTT	CASSLNRRTDTQYF
TRBJ2-7	.	TRBV6-1	many	TGTGCCAGCAGGGAACTGATCCCAAACGAGCAGTACTTC	CASRELIPNEQYF
TRBJ2-1	.	TRBV29-1	many	TGCAGCGTCACGAAGGGCAATGAGCAGTTCTTC	CSVTKGNEQFF
TRBJ1-1	.	TRBV12-2	few	TGTGCAAGTCGCTTAGCGGGGGTCCCGGGGATGAACACTGAAGCTTTCTTT	CASRLAGVPGMNTEAFF
TRBJ2-2	.	TRBV2	.	TGTGCCAGCAGCCGACAGAGAACCGGGGAGCTGTTTTTT	CASSRQRTGELFF
TRBJ2-3	TRBD2	TRBV20-1	.	TGCAGTGCTAGCCCAGCGGGAGGAGAAGATACGCAGTATTTT	CSASPAGGEDTQYF
TRBJ2-3	TRBD2	TRBV20-1	.	TGCAGTGCTATGCGGCTAGCGGGATTCACAGATACGCAGTATTTT	CSAMRLAGFTDTQYF
TRBJ2-1	TRBD2	TRBV20-1	many	TGCAGTGCTATCCGGGACGGCGGGAGCTACAATGAGCAGTTCTTC	CSAIRDGGSYNEQFF
TRBJ1-2	.	TRBV7-2	many	TGTGCCAGCAGCCCGCGACACAGCCAGAGCTATGGCTACACCTTC	CASSPRHSQSYGYTF
TRBJ2-7	TRBD1	TRBV9	many	TGTGCCAGCAGCCAGGGACAGCAGATCTACGAGCAGTACTTC	CASSQGQQIYEQYF
TRBJ2-7	.	TRBV5-1	many	TGCGCCAGCAGCTTACAGGGAACGGTATACGAGCAGTACTTC	CASSLQGTVYEQYF
TRBJ2-7	TRBD2	TRBV20-1	few	TGCAGTGCTAGAGGGACTAGCGGGAGCGAGCAGTACTTC	CSARGTSGSEQYF
TRBJ2-1	TRBD2	TRBV5-1	many	TGCGCCAGCAGCGGGCTAGCGGGGAGGGAGCAGTTCTTC	CASSGLAGREQFF
TRBJ2-7	.	TRBV5-1	many	TGCGCCAGCAGCCCCACACTGGGTTACGAGCAGTACTTC	CASSPTLGYEQYF
TRBJ2-4	.	TRBV5-5	.	TGTGCCAGCAGCTTATATATAGCCAAAAACATTCAGTACTTC	CASSLYIAKNIQYF
TRBJ2-3	TRBD1	TRBV6-1	few	TGTGCCAGCACCGGACAGGGACGAGGTACGCAGTATTTT	CASTGQGRGTQYF
TRBJ2-1	.	TRBV10-3	medium-sized	TGTGCCATCAGGGAGGACACTGCTCCCTACAATGAGCAGTTCTTC	CAIREDTAPYNEQFF
TRBJ2-7	.	TRBV12-3/TRBV12-4	many	TGTGCCAGCAGCGCGACTAGTTCCGAGCAGTACTTC	CASSATSSEQYF
TRBJ2-2	.	TRBV28	.	TGTGCCAGCAGTACCGGGACATATCACACCGGGGAGCTGTTTTTT	CASSTGTYHTGELFF